This T cell receptor beta chain originates from a study of Ad26.COV2.S vaccination and SARS-CoV-2 variants (TCRdb year 2021). In the study overall: Vaccine-arm donors were drawn from COV1001, a multicentre, randomized, double-blind, placebo-controlled phase I-IIa trial of Ad26.COV2.S in healthy adults. Ad26.COV2.S was administered intramuscularly at a dose of 5x10^10 or 1x10^11 viral particles, either as one shot or as two shots given 56 days apart. Sequencing of the TCRbeta repertoire served to evaluate the specificity and breadth of SARS-CoV-2-reactive T cell receptors following Ad26.COV2.S vaccination. The TCR-sequenced set comprised around 30 samples: some 20 Ad26.COV2.S vaccine recipients, 5 placebo recipients and 8 SARS-CoV-2 convalescent individuals. Trial participants were randomized into five groups of five: low-dose or high-dose Ad26.COV2.S given once or twice, or placebo on both occasions. Investigators remained blinded to trial group allocation during experiments and outcome assessment. What the work shows at the level of the full study, not this receptor alone: It was noted by the authors that total T cell responses may have been underestimated by the TCR breadth and depth analyses. Spike-specific TCR breadth was higher in Ad26.COV2.S recipients than in placebo recipients (P = 0.0014). Vaccine and placebo recipients had similar non-spike TCR breadth, a finding consistent with the vaccine containing only spike. Substantial breadth of spike-specific CD8+ and CD4+ T cell responses was reported after vaccination. The study was not powered for comparison of responses between vaccine doses or regimens.

Worth noting for this clone: Its binding antigen is unknown. Base qualities are not recorded, but no much larger clone differs from it by a single base.

This sample's treatment or condition label indicates: over 15 received Ad26.COV2.S at low or high dose, single or two shots; 5 received placebo; per-sample allocation not given. Repertoires of vaccine and placebo recipients were sequenced from samples collected on day 63 after the first injection. In Cohort 1b, about 27 adults aged 18-55 years were enrolled at a single site in Boston, USA, between 29 July and 7 August 2020. As a vaccine, Ad26.COV2.S was a replication-incompetent adenovirus type 26 vector that expressed a prefusion-stabilized SARS-CoV-2 spike protein derived from the original Wuhan strain. V and J are trimmed by 4 bases and 3 bases, and the gene matches miss 3 bases of the junction. Sequences MNHEY (CDR1) and SVGEGT (CDR2) are obtained from the germline V gene. Including cysteine and phenylalanine, the CDR3 has 14 amino acids. The DNA shown is the 42-base CDR3, in frame from base 1.

The immunoSEQ Assay was the method used to sequence TCRbeta CDR3 regions. After extraction, genomic DNA underwent amplification by bias-controlled multiplex PCR, followed by high-throughput sequencing. The paper's data handling went like this. To quantify the absolute abundance of every unique TCRbeta CDR3 region, sequences were collapsed and filtered. T cell fraction was estimated by normalizing TCRbeta template counts to usable DNA, with usable DNA measured through amplification of reference genes found in all nucleated cells. Repertoire TCRs were annotated as SARS-CoV-2-specific when V gene, CDR3 amino acid sequence and J gene were exactly matched to a known reactive TCR set. The reference SARS-CoV-2 TCR set was derived from MIRA and filtered for enrichment in COVID-19-positive ImmuneCODE repertoires, a step that removed public or cross-reactive TCRs. Based on the MIRA antigens, annotated TCRs were further analysed at the level of specific ORF or position within ORF. Breadth was defined as the number of annotated unique rearrangements divided by the total number of unique productive rearrangements, and depth was defined as the summed frequency of the annotated unique rearrangements. Two-sided Wilcoxon rank-sum tests were used to compare TCR breadth between groups. The table was pulled from immuneACCESS by TCRdb, which kept in-frame rearrangements only. Such tables lose some clones; where checked, under half of the loss comes from unresolved V genes, and the rest has no known cause. Clone size and the V and J calls come from that table; the DNA yielded D and trimming. This sample has over 400,000 clones in its table, and 89% of those were observed once. The ten biggest clones cover 2.5% to 3% of the sample.

This specimen was peripheral blood, taken in a trial of Ad26.COV2.S vaccine versus placebo. The chain links TRBV6-2 or TRBV6-3 with TRBJ2-3, and TRBD2 aligns with 8 junction nucleotides. The sequence derives from a person between 18 and 65 years old who received the Ad26.COV2.S COVID-19 vaccine or a placebo. The nucleotide sequence reads TGTGCCAGCAGTTTCGCGGGAGGAACAGATACGCAGTATTTT. Its protein is CASSFAGGTDTQYF.